This entry lists 2 T cell receptor beta chains sequenced from one sample in a study of molecular identifiers for immune sequencing clone quantification. TCRdb reprocessed the PCR reads via MiXCR and lists one record per CDR3 protein. The data contain under 600,000 distinct CDR3 sequences, around a fifth of them singletons. The sequenced material came from naive CD8+ T cells from blood, with Jurkat cell RNA spiked in. The subset is: FACS-sorted CD8+CD4-CCR7+CD45RA+ naive T cells. The receptors were sampled from a human donor in good health. Some libraries in this study had Jurkat cell RNA spiked in.

This clonotype has a handful of counts. The chain uses TRBV6-5 and TRBJ2-7, with 11 bases aligning to TRBD2. The germline CDR1 and CDR2 sequences are MNHEY and SVGAGI. The CDR3 contains 17 residues. Trimming took 0 bases from V and 3 from J; bases not matched to a gene: 7. CDR3 region: CASSYSHSGRACYEQYF. The CDR3 region has the DNA TGTGCCAGCAGTTACTCCCATAGCGGGAGGGCCTGCTACGAGCAGTACTTC.

This clonotype was observed a handful of times. The CDR3 DNA is TGTGCCAGCAGCTACAGAGGGAACCTAGGGACTGAAGCTTTCTTT. Its protein product is CASSYRGNLGTEAFF. The chain combines TRBV5-8 with TRBJ1-1; no reliable D call. Germline V gene data show CDR1 as SGHTS and CDR2 as YDEGEE. This CDR3 contains 15 residues. V was pared by 3 bases and J by 5 bases, with 17 bases between.